This is a list of T cell receptor beta chains from one sample in a study of T cell responses to AZD1222 COVID-19 vaccine. Method: immunoSEQ multiplex PCR; TCRdb's copy keeps in-frame clones and lacks some. The repertoire holds about 120,000 clones, with around 89% as singletons. The sequences come from peripheral blood, collected on day 0 of AZD1222 vaccination. These TCRs come from an adult in good health. The CDR3 runs from the conserved cysteine through the conserved F or W. The D gene is left open where the match is weak. Not all rows give a size; the values are once, few, many and, for expanded clones, a class.

>TRBJ2-7|TRBV28|TRBD2|-
CASYPALGGGAEQYF
TGTGCCAGCTACCCTGCGCTGGGCGGGGGAGCCGAGCAGTACTTC
>TRBJ1-1|TRBV18|-|-
CASSPTVDRSNTEAFF
TGTGCCAGCTCACCCACCGTTGACAGGTCGAACACTGAAGCTTTCTTT
>TRBJ2-7|TRBV3-1/TRBV3-2|-|few
CASSQDLSVRAYEQYF
TGTGCCAGCAGCCAAGATCTTTCGGTTCGAGCCTACGAGCAGTACTTC
>TRBJ2-7|TRBV28|-|-
CASSFRSVGEQYF
TGTGCCAGCAGTTTTCGCTCAGTCGGGGAGCAGTACTTC
>TRBJ2-1|TRBV6-5|-|-
CASSYSKVWTNEQFF
TGTGCCAGCAGTTACTCGAAGGTCTGGACGAATGAGCAGTTCTTC
>TRBJ1-4|TRBV27|-|-
CASSLRRWSPNEKLFF
TGTGCCAGCAGTTTACGGCGGTGGAGCCCTAATGAAAAACTGTTTTTT
>TRBJ1-5|TRBV5-1|-|-
CASSFKGDQPQHF
TGCGCCAGCAGCTTTAAGGGGGATCAGCCCCAGCATTTT
>TRBJ2-7|TRBV6-2/TRBV6-3|TRBD2|-
CASSYFASGSSYEQYF
TGTGCCAGCAGTTACTTCGCTAGCGGCAGCTCCTACGAGCAGTACTTC
>TRBJ1-5|TRBV25-1|-|once
CASSDSGRSNQPQHF
TGTGCCAGCAGTGATTCGGGTCGTAGCAATCAGCCCCAGCATTTT
>TRBJ2-3|TRBV4-2|TRBD2|-
CASSPLTASGNSDTQYF
TGTGCCAGCAGTCCCCTGACGGCTAGCGGGAACTCAGATACGCAGTATTTT
>TRBJ2-7|TRBV7-9|-|-
CASSLASSSYEQYF
TGTGCCAGCAGCTTAGCTTCTAGTTCCTACGAGCAGTACTTC
>TRBJ2-5|TRBV30|TRBD2|-
CAWTSGSGFETQYF
TGTGCCTGGACTAGCGGGAGTGGTTTTGAGACCCAGTACTTC
>TRBJ1-4|TRBV11-2|-|-
CASSHGGQTSF
TGTGCCAGCAGCCACGGTGGACAGACTTCTTTT
>TRBJ1-5|TRBV19|-|-
CASSMAHLTGTYNQPQHF
TGTGCCAGTAGTATGGCTCACCTCACTGGGACATACAATCAGCCCCAGCATTTT
>TRBJ2-3|TRBV19|-|-
CASSSQSAADTQYF
TGTGCCAGTAGTTCGCAGTCCGCCGCAGATACGCAGTATTTT
>TRBJ2-5|TRBV3-1/TRBV3-2|-|-
CASSQETGFQETQYF
TGTGCCAGCAGCCAAGAAACAGGATTCCAAGAGACCCAGTACTTC
>TRBJ2-7|TRBV12-3/TRBV12-4|-|-
CASSLRVEQYF
TGTGCCAGCAGTTTGCGAGTCGAGCAGTACTTC
>TRBJ2-5|TRBV28|-|-
CASRQTQETQYF
TGTGCCAGTAGACAGACCCAAGAGACCCAGTACTTC
>TRBJ2-7|TRBV4-1|-|-
CASSQELVGGRYEQYF
TGCGCCAGCAGCCAAGAATTAGTGGGGGGGCGATACGAGCAGTACTTC
>TRBJ1-5|TRBV7-6|TRBD1|once
CASSSGTAYLQPQHF
TGTGCCAGCAGCTCCGGGACAGCCTACCTGCAGCCCCAGCATTTT
>TRBJ1-5|TRBV28|-|-
CASSFIGTANQPQHF
TGTGCCAGCAGTTTTATTGGGACGGCGAATCAGCCCCAGCATTTT
>TRBJ2-2|TRBV7-9|-|-
CASSRGSGELFF
TGTGCCAGCAGTCGGGGGTCCGGGGAGCTGTTTTTT
>TRBJ2-7|TRBV6-5|-|-
CAGFRGIYEQYF
TGTGCCGGTTTTAGAGGGATCTACGAGCAGTACTTC
>TRBJ1-2|TRBV28|-|-
CASSLQTYGYTF
TGTGCCAGCAGTCTTCAGACCTATGGCTACACCTTC
>TRBJ2-5|TRBV5-1|-|-
CASSLGSGVRGETQYF
TGCGCCAGCAGCCTGGGTTCGGGGGTCAGGGGAGAGACCCAGTACTTC
>TRBJ2-1|TRBV4-1|-|-
CASSQPRGYNEQFF
TGCGCCAGCAGCCAGCCCCGCGGGTACAATGAGCAGTTCTTC
>TRBJ1-5|TRBV5-8|-|-
CASSPRQVERPQHF
TGTGCCAGCAGTCCTAGACAGGTTGAACGTCCCCAGCATTTT
>TRBJ2-3|TRBV30|TRBD2|-
CAWTSGRTDTDTQYF
TGTGCCTGGACTAGCGGGAGGACCGACACAGATACGCAGTATTTT
>TRBJ2-5|TRBV9|-|once
CASSLDGGTVQETQYF
TGTGCCAGCAGCCTAGATGGCGGGACGGTCCAAGAGACCCAGTACTTC
>TRBJ2-1|TRBV28|-|-
CASRGGSNEQFF
TGTGCCAGCAGGGGGGGCAGCAATGAGCAGTTCTTC
>TRBJ2-7|TRBV11-2|-|-
CASSFYGLAREQYF
TGTGCCAGCAGCTTCTATGGGCTAGCTCGGGAGCAGTACTTC
>TRBJ2-1|TRBV11-1|TRBD2|-
CASSQGGKLNEQFF
TGTGCCAGCAGCCAGGGAGGGAAGTTGAATGAGCAGTTCTTC
>TRBJ2-1|TRBV3-1/TRBV3-2|-|-
CASSQNHEREQFF
TGTGCCAGCAGCCAAAACCACGAACGGGAGCAGTTCTTC
>TRBJ1-1|TRBV5-1|TRBD1|-
CASSLGTVNTEAFF
TGCGCCAGCAGCCTGGGGACAGTGAACACTGAAGCTTTCTTT
>TRBJ2-7|TRBV7-2|TRBD2|-
CASSPSSGSSYEQYF
TGTGCCAGCAGCCCTTCTAGCGGAAGCTCCTACGAGCAGTACTTC
>TRBJ1-2|TRBV25-1|-|-
CASSVAGNYGYTF
TGTGCCAGCAGTGTTGCGGGAAACTATGGCTACACCTTT
>TRBJ1-2|TRBV4-1|-|once
CASSQGEAELGGYTF
TGCGCCAGCAGCCAAGGGGAGGCGGAGCTGGGGGGCTACACCTTC